The 15 T cell receptor beta chains in this list originate from one sample, sequenced in a study of blood T cell repertoires in COVID-19 (dated by TCRdb to between 2020 and 2021). Libraries were built with the immunoSEQ multiplex PCR assay. The table comes from immuneACCESS by way of TCRdb, which keeps in-frame sequences with V and J called. Part of the clones is missing from these tables; in studies checked, under half for an unresolved V gene and the rest for unknown reasons. In all, the sample holds some 42,000 clones, and about three quarters of those were seen once. Over 25% of the sample is held by the ten biggest clonotypes. The sequenced sample was peripheral blood. The receptors were gathered from a woman in her seventies with acute or convalescent COVID-19.

The chain is built from TRBV7-2 and TRBJ1-5; TRBD1 agrees at 8 bases. V trimming: 6 bases; J trimming: 2 bases; junction bases outside the gene matches: 3. The CDR3 covers 14 residues. Germline lookup yields CDR1 SGHTA and CDR2 FQGNSA. CDR3 nucleotides: TGTGCCAGCAGGCCAGGGGGCGGCAATCAGCCCCAGCATTTT. Its protein is CASRPGGGNQPQHF.

In DNA form, the CDR3 reads TGTGCCAGCAGCTTGGGGGGACTAGCGTTAGACACCGGGGAGCTGTTTTTT. Its translation: CASSLGGLALDTGELFF. V usage is TRBV5-4 and J usage is TRBJ2-2; TRBD2 matches at 10 bases. V was pared by 0 bases and J by 3 bases, with 5 bases of the junction left unmatched. This CDR3 comprises 17 residues. Per the germline V gene, CDR1 is SGHNT and CDR2 is YYREEE (reference sequence).

The chain couples TRBV5-6 to TRBJ1-3; tentatively, D is TRBD1 (6 bases). CDR3 length: 15 amino acids. Trimming took 1 base from V and 0 from J, leaving 8 bases between them. Germline CDR1 is SGHDT and CDR2 is YYEEEE. The DNA for the CDR3 is TGTGCCAGCAGCTTGAGGGGGTACTCTGGAAACACCATATATTTT. Protein: CASSLRGYSGNTIYF.

This chain connects TRBV7-3 to TRBJ1-3; D is ambiguous. Looked up from germline, CDR1 is SGHTA and CDR2 is FQGTGA. The CDR3 contains 16 residues. Trimming stripped 1 base from V and 0 bases from J, with 10 bases between. CDR3 sequence reads: CASSLKGEGSGNTIYF. The CDR3 DNA is TGTGCCAGCAGCTTAAAAGGTGAGGGCTCTGGAAACACCATATATTTT.

The J gene is TRBJ2-7, the V gene TRBV19; 11 nucleotides align to TRBD1. The CDR3 has 16 residues. Germline lookup yields CDR1 LNHDA and CDR2 SQIVND (reference sequence). J lost 0 bases, V lost 5 bases, and 6 bases had no gene match. The CDR3 region is CASSPRTGGSSYEQYF. The CDR3 DNA reads TGTGCCAGTAGTCCCCGGACAGGGGGCAGCTCCTACGAGCAGTACTTC.

This clone was counted between two and nine times. Here the CDR3 reads CASSLAWQGASYEQYF. The CDR3 coding sequence is TGTGCCAGCAGCTTAGCGTGGCAGGGGGCCTCCTACGAGCAGTACTTC. This chain joins TRBV7-9 and TRBJ2-7; 8 bases line up with TRBD1. This CDR3 has 16 amino acids. Germline V gene lookup returns CDR1 SEHNR and CDR2 FQNEAQ (reference sequence). V was clipped by 0 bases and J by 0 bases; unmatched bases: 4. The full variable domain, rest sourced from reference TRBV7-9 and TRBJ2-7, is DTGVSQNPRHKITKRGQNVTFRCDPISEHNRLYWYRQTLGQGPEFLTYFQNEAQLEKSRLLSDRFSAERPKGSFSTLEIQRTEQGDSAMYLCASSLAWQGASYEQYFGPGTRLTVT.

The chain is built from TRBV6-5 and TRBJ1-1; 7 nucleotides agree with TRBD1. The CDR3 runs 14 residues. Germline V CDR1 and CDR2: MNHEY, SVGAGI. V trimming: 6 bases; J trimming: 2 bases; junction bases outside the gene matches: 6. The CDR3 loop reads CASSRTGSNTEAFF. The CDR3 bases are TGTGCCAGCAGCCGGACAGGCTCTAACACTGAAGCTTTCTTT.

The chain couples TRBV7-2 to TRBJ2-5; 9 nucleotides line up with TRBD2. The ends lost 5 bases at V and 5 bases at J; junction bases unmatched: 12. Germline CDR1 and CDR2: SGHTA and FQGNSA. This CDR3 has 16 residues. The CDR3 protein is CASSTSAGGRRETQYF. CDR3 nucleotide sequence: TGTGCCAGCAGCACCTCGGCGGGGGGGCGTCGGGAGACCCAGTACTTC.

J is TRBJ1-1 and V is TRBV5-5, with D tentatively TRBD1 (5 bases). The germline V gene has CDR1 SGHKS and CDR2 YYEKEE (reference sequence). The CDR3 covers 14 residues. Deletions cut 2 bases from V and 4 bases from J, with 12 bases between. The CDR3 coding sequence is TGTGCCAGCAGCTTTGGGGAAGGGGTCACTGAAGCTTTCTTT. Translating it yields CASSFGEGVTEAFF.

This clone was counted once. The chain links TRBV5-1 to TRBJ2-7; 7 positions agree with TRBD1. Germline V gene data show CDR1 as SGHRS and CDR2 as YFSETQ. Trimming removed 4 bases from V and 3 bases from J; junction bases left unmatched: 10. The CDR3 has 15 amino acids. The chain's CDR3 is CASSATGANVYEQYF. The CDR3 DNA reads as TGCGCCAGCAGCGCTACAGGGGCCAACGTCTACGAGCAGTACTTC.

V usage is TRBV10-2 and J usage is TRBJ1-2; D gene uncertain. Trimming cost V 4 bases and J 4 bases, with 16 bases left between them. The germline V gene has CDR1 WSHSY and CDR2 SAAADI. This CDR3 has 15 residues. This CDR3 is CASSVVLHGGYGYTF. The CDR3 DNA follows: TGCGCCAGCAGTGTGGTCCTACATGGCGGCTATGGCTACACCTTC.

The chain combines TRBV18 with TRBJ1-1; the D is unclear. The CDR3 covers 14 residues. Trimming took off 2 bases at V and 4 bases at J, with 11 bases between the two ends. Looked up from germline, CDR1 is KGHSH and CDR2 is LQKENI. CDR3 DNA sequence: TGTGCCAGCTCACCAAGGGAGGGAGTCACTGAAGCTTTCTTT. Protein product: CASSPREGVTEAFF.

The chain links TRBV4-1 to TRBJ1-4; 7 nucleotides line up with TRBD1. Trimming at V came to 1 base and at J to 11 bases, leaving 4 bases not matched to a gene. The CDR3 consists of 13 residues. Germline CDR1 and CDR2: MGHRA and YSYEKL. The CDR3 region has the DNA TGCGCCAGCAGCCAAGGTCTACAGGGGAAACTGTTTTTT. This codes for CASSQGLQGKLFF.

The chain uses TRBV10-3 and TRBJ2-3, with 11 bases lining up with TRBD2. Germline trimming cut 11 bases from V and 1 base from J; bases unmatched to any gene: 5. Per germline, CDR1 ENHRY and CDR2 SYGVKD. This CDR3 is built from 14 residues. CDR3 coding DNA: TGTGCCGCCCAGGGACTAGCGGGCACAGATACGCAGTATTTT. It is translated as CAAQGLAGTDTQYF.

The count of this clone is one. The V gene is TRBV5-1, the J gene TRBJ2-5; a weak D match, TRBD1 (6 bases). CDR1 is SGHRS and CDR2 is YFSETQ in the germline V gene. This CDR3 is 15 amino acids long. Trimming removed 2 bases from V and 2 bases from J, with 13 bases in between. The CDR3 DNA reads TGCGCCAGCAGCTTTTCCAGGGGCAAGCAAGAGACCCAGTACTTC. As protein: CASSFSRGKQETQYF. The variable domain in full, with the rest retrieved from reference TRBV5-1 and TRBJ2-5, is KAGVTQTPRYLIKTRGQQVTLSCSPISGHRSVSWYQQTPGQGLQFLFEYFSETQRNKGNFPGRFSGRQFSNSRSEMNVSTLELGDSALYLCASSFSRGKQETQYFGPGTRLLVL.